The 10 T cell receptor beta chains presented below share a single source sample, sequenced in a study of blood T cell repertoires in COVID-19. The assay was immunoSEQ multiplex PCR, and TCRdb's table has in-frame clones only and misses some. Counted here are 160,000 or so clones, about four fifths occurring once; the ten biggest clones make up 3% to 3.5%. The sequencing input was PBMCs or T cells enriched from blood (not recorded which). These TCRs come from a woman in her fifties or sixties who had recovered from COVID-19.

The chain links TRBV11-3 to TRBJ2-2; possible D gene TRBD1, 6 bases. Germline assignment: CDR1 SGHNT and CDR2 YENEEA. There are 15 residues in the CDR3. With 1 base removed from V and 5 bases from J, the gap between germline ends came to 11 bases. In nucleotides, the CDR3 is TGTGCCAGCAGCTTAGGAGGGGGACGGACCGGGGAGCTGTTTTTT. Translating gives CASSLGGGRTGELFF.

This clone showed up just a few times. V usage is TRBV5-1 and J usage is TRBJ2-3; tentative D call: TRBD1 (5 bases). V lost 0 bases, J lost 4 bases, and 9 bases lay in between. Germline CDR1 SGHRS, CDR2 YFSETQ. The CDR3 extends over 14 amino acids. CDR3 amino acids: CASSLAKGADTQYF. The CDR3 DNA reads TGCGCCAGCAGCTTGGCCAAAGGGGCAGATACGCAGTATTTT.

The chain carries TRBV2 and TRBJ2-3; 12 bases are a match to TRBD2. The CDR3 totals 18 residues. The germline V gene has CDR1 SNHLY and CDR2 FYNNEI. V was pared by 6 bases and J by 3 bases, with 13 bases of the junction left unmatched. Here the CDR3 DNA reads TGTGCCAGCAGGGCTCCGACTAGCGGGGGCGCCTTTACAGATACGCAGTATTTT. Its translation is CASRAPTSGGAFTDTQYF.

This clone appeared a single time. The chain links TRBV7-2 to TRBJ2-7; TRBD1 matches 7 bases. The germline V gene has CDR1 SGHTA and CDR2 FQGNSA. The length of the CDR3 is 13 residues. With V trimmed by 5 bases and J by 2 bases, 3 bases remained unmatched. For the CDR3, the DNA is TGTGCCAGCAGCGCGACAGGGACCTACGAGCAGTACTTC. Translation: CASSATGTYEQYF.

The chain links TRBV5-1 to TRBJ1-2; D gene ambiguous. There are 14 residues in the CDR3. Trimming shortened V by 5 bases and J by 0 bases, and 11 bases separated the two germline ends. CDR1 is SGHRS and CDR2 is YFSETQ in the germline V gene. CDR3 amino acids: CASRDRTTNYGYTF. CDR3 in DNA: TGCGCCAGCAGAGATAGGACTACTAACTATGGCTACACCTTC. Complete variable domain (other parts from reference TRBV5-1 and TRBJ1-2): KAGVTQTPRYLIKTRGQQVTLSCSPISGHRSVSWYQQTPGQGLQFLFEYFSETQRNKGNFPGRFSGRQFSNSRSEMNVSTLELGDSALYLCASRDRTTNYGYTFGSGTRLTVV.

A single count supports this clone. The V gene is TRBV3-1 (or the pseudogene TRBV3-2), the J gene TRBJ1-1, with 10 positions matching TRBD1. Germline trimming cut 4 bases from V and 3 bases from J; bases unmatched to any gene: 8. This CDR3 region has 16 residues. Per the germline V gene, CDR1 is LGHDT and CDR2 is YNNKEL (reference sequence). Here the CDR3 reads CASSRRQGARYTEAFF. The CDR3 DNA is TGTGCCAGCAGCCGCCGACAGGGGGCTAGGTACACTGAAGCTTTCTTT.

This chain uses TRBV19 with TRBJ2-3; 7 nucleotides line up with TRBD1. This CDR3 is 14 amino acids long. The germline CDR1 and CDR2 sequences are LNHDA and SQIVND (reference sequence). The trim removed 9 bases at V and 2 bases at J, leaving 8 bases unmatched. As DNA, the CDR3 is TGTGCCAGCTCCAAACAGGGGACCACAGATACGCAGTATTTT. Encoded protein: CASSKQGTTDTQYF.

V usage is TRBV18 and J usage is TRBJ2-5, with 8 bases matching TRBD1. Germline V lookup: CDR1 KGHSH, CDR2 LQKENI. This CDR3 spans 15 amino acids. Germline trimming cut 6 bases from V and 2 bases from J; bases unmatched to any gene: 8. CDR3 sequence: CASSPVWDRQETQYF. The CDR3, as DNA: TGTGCCAGCTCCCCGGTGTGGGACAGGCAAGAGACCCAGTACTTC.

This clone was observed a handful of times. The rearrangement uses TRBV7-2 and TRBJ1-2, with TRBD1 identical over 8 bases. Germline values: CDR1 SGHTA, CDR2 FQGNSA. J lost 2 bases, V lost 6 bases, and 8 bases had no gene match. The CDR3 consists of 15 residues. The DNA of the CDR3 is TGTGCCAGCAGTTTCGCCAGGGGGCCCAACTATGGCTACACCTTC. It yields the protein CASSFARGPNYGYTF.

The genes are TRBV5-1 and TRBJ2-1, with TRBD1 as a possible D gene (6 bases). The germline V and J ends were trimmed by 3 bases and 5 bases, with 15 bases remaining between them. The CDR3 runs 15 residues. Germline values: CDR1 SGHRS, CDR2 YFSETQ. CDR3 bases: TGCGCCAGCAGCTCACAGGGCATTCCCCACAATGAGCAGTTCTTC. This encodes CASSSQGIPHNEQFF. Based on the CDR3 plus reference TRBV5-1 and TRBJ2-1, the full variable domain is KAGVTQTPRYLIKTRGQQVTLSCSPISGHRSVSWYQQTPGQGLQFLFEYFSETQRNKGNFPGRFSGRQFSNSRSEMNVSTLELGDSALYLCASSSQGIPHNEQFFGPGTRLTVL.